A single sample is the source of the 2 T cell receptor beta chains below, sequenced in a study of T cell responses to AZD1222 COVID-19 vaccine. Libraries were prepared by immunoSEQ multiplex PCR; TCRdb keeps only in-frame clonotypes and omits some of them. Of approximately 100,000 clones in the sample, approximately 91% were seen once. The input for sequencing was peripheral blood, taken on day 0 of AZD1222 vaccination. The receptors derive from an adult in good health.

The chain carries TRBV7-9 and TRBJ1-2; tentatively, D is TRBD1 (5 bases). Germline values: CDR1 SEHNR, CDR2 FQNEAQ (reference sequence). The V end lost 2 bases, the J end lost 0 bases, and 16 bases lay between the germline ends. CDR3 size: 17 residues. CDR3 sequence reads: CASSLIFGGVSNYGYTF. CDR3 bases: TGTGCCAGCAGCTTAATTTTCGGGGGGGTCTCTAACTATGGCTACACCTTC.

J is TRBJ1-1 and V is TRBV27; TRBD1 might be the D (5 bases). The V gene lost 2 bases and the J gene lost 1 base, with 14 bases spanning the gap. CDR1 MNHEY and CDR2 SMNVEV come from the germline V gene (reference sequence). The length of the CDR3 is 16 residues. CDR3 DNA sequence: TGTGCCAGCAGTTTAGGGCGTGGGACGGGGAACACTGAAGCTTTCTTT. Its translation is CASSLGRGTGNTEAFF.